This T cell receptor beta chain was captured by sequencing in a study of blood T cell repertoires in COVID-19. Overall study context: Acute and convalescent COVID-19 specimens originated in the United States, Italy and Spain. The analysed material was cDNA or gDNA that came from T cells, B-cell-depleted T cells, or PBMCs.

CDR1 and CDR2 (germline): MGHRA, YSYEKL. CDR3 length equals 15 residues. V was cut by 5 bases and J by 0 bases, with 11 bases left in between. In the original analysis: Quantification of nucleated cells was approximated via reference gene primer amplification. TCRdb keeps only in-frame clones here, not all; method: immunoSEQ multiplex PCR. For V, J and clone size, that table is used; D and trimming come from the DNA. The sample lists approximately 400,000 clones, roughly nine tenths occurring once. The chain joins TRBV4-1 to TRBJ1-5; D possibly corresponds to TRBD1 (5 bases). This TCR was sampled from a man aged 40-49 years with acute or convalescent COVID-19. Input material: peripheral blood. The CDR3 DNA reads TGCGCCAGCAGCTTACGACAGACTAGCAATCAGCCCCAGCATTTT. Translated, it gives CASSLRQTSNQPQHF.